This record looks at one TCR beta chain sequence and its context. What it recognizes is unknown. Naive CD8 cells comprised CD45RO-negative, CCR7-positively selected cells, excluding terminally differentiated effector memory CD45RA+ cells. This sample was taken from a study of shared clonotypes between healthy human individuals. Broader study findings: Shared across a few donors were around 4.7% of the naive CD4 clonotypes.

The CDR3 contains 17 residues. CDR1 GTSNPN and CDR2 SVGIG come from the germline V gene (reference sequence). TCRdb's copy holds only in-frame clones and misses some; the assay was immunoSEQ multiplex PCR. The sample has about 2.1 million clones; 93% are singletons. The specimen was naive CD8+ T cells from PBMCs. The clonotype originates from a man younger than 35 in good health. Some clones in this sample may be carry-over from other donors' samples. The J gene is TRBJ2-5, the V gene TRBV30; 16 bases are shared with TRBD2. The tail of the sequence fits TRBJ2-7 better, so the J call may be wrong. CDR3 sequence reads: CAWGLGTSGRAGYEQYF. The CDR3 DNA reads as TGTGCCTGGGGACTCGGGACTAGCGGGAGGGCCGGCTACGAGCAGTACTTC.